These 11 T cell receptor beta chains share one sample of origin, sequenced in a study of T cells in Graves' hyperthyroidism and ophthalmopathy. The CDR3 regions of TCR beta were amplified from RNA transcripts. The TCR CDR3 was amplified in a first-round RT-PCR using the HTBI primer set. Via MiXCR, TCRdb re-called the multiplex PCR reads, giving one row per CDR3 protein. Of approximately 520,000 distinct CDR3 sequences detected, around a quarter appear once; the ten largest clones hold 10% to 12%. The sample taken for sequencing was blood. All receptors come from a woman aged 30 to 39 with Graves' ophthalmopathy.

There are many counts of this clonotype. This chain links TRBV12-3 or TRBV12-4 with TRBJ1-5; weak D call: TRBD1 (5 bases). The CDR3 runs 14 residues. V was shortened by 3 bases and J by 4 bases, with 10 bases between the two germline ends. The CDR3: CASSLTATNQPQHF. The CDR3 DNA reads TGTGCCAGCAGTTTGACAGCTACTAATCAGCCCCAGCATTTT.

This clonotype was recorded many times. The chain is built from TRBV25-1 and TRBJ2-5; either TRBD1 or TRBD2 may fit D (5 bases each). V lost 2 bases, J lost 4 bases, and 14 bases lay in between. Germline CDR1 and CDR2: MGHDK and SYGVNS. There are 15 residues in the CDR3. DNA for the CDR3: TGTGCCAGCAGTGAAGGACGATGGGGGTCAGAGACCCAGTACTTC. It yields the protein CASSEGRWGSETQYF. Full variable domain (outside the CDR3, taken from reference TRBV25-1 and TRBJ2-5): EADIYQTPRYLVIGTGKKITLECSQTMGHDKMYWYQQDPGMELHLIHYSYGVNSTEKGDLSSESTVSRIRTEHFPLTLESARPSHTSQYLCASSEGRWGSETQYFGPGTRLLVL.

This clonotype came up many times. V and J are TRBV2 and TRBJ2-2; 11 bases map to TRBD2. The J segment lost 6 bases and the V segment lost 2 bases, leaving 11 bases of the junction unmatched. There are 18 residues in the CDR3. The germline CDR1 and CDR2 sequences are SNHLY and FYNNEI. Here the CDR3 DNA reads TGTGCCAGCAGTGAACTTTTGAGATATAGCGGGGGGGCCGGGGAGCTGTTTTTT. Amino acids: CASSELLRYSGGAGELFF.

A few counts support this clonotype. The J gene is TRBJ2-5, the V gene TRBV4-1; the D gene is possibly TRBD1 (6 bases). The CDR3 length is 14 residues. The V end was cut by 4 bases, the J end by 3 bases, with 12 bases between. Germline-derived CDR1 and CDR2 are MGHRA and YSYEKL. The CDR3 protein is CASSPQGMEETQYF. The DNA for the CDR3 is TGCGCCAGCAGCCCGCAGGGGATGGAAGAGACCCAGTACTTC.

This clonotype showed up just a few times. This CDR3 is missing its conserved last phenylalanine or tryptophan, likely due to a read error. This CDR3 reads CASCFRVQEPQHV. The CDR3 nucleotides read TGTGCCAGCTGTTTTAGGGTGCAAGAGCCCCAGCATGTT. The gene calls are TRBV12-3 or TRBV12-4 and TRBJ1-5, with D unclear. The CDR3 length is 13 residues.

As for this clonotype: One end of the junction varies from germline; a read error may be responsible. The genes are TRBV11-2 and TRBJ2-7, with 10 bases matching TRBD2. CDR1 is SGHAT, CDR2 FQNNGV, per germline. CDR3 length: 18 residues. This CDR3 is CASSLRRLAGRSSYEPYF. CDR3 bases: TGTGCCAGCAGCTTAAGGCGACTAGCGGGTAGGAGCTCCTACGAGCCGTACTTC.

This clonotype came up many times. The V call is TRBV6-1, the J call TRBJ2-2; 9 bases map to TRBD1. Germline V gene data show CDR1 as MNHNS and CDR2 as SASEGT. This CDR3 spans 15 amino acids. V was clipped by 8 bases and J by 6 bases; unmatched bases: 10. CDR3 sequence: CASAETGGEPGELFF. DNA for the CDR3: TGTGCCAGCGCTGAAACAGGGGGCGAGCCCGGGGAGCTGTTTTTT.

In its sample, this clonotype was seen many times. The chain couples TRBV10-3 to TRBJ1-1; D gene uncertain. CDR1 is ENHRY and CDR2 is SYGVKD in the germline V gene. The CDR3 length is 14 residues. V lost 7 bases to trimming and J lost 1 base, with 13 bases between them. The CDR3 DNA reads as TGTGCCATCAATCAGGATCGGGGGAACACTGAAGCTTTCTTT. Residues: CAINQDRGNTEAFF.

This clonotype was counted at least ten times. This chain's CDR3 is CASSGRVNTEAFF. CDR3 nucleotide sequence: TGTGCCAGCAGCGGCAGGGTGAACACTGAAGCTTTCTTT. This sequence joins TRBV7-8 and TRBJ1-1; TRBD1 is a possible D gene (5 bases). The CDR3 is 13 amino acids. The ends were cut back, 5 bases at V and 0 bases at J, with 7 bases in the middle. Germline lookup yields CDR1 SGHVS and CDR2 FQNEAQ.

V is TRBV24-1 and J is TRBJ1-1; D is ambiguous. CDR3 length: 14 residues. V shed 8 bases and J shed 0 bases, with 12 bases lying between them. Germline CDR1 KGHDR, CDR2 SFDVKD. The CDR3 sequence is CATIDGRVNTEAFF. DNA of the CDR3: TGTGCCACCATAGACGGACGCGTGAACACTGAAGCTTTCTTT.

This clonotype was seen at least ten times. V is TRBV30 and J is TRBJ1-1, with TRBD1 identical over 9 bases. The length of the CDR3 is 12 residues. The junction had 3 bases not matched to a gene; V was cut back by 2 bases and J by 8 bases. The germline V gene has CDR1 GTSNPN and CDR2 SVGIG (reference sequence). DNA of the CDR3: TGTGCCTGGAGTTACAGGGGGCGGGAAGCTTTCTTT. Translating it yields CAWSYRGREAFF.